These 21 T cell receptor beta chains share one sample of origin, sequenced in a study of long-term antiretroviral therapy in people with HIV. The assay, immunoSEQ v3.0, was run at survey level. Produced via immunoSEQ multiplex PCR; TCRdb's table is partial and in-frame only. Here the sample spans 13,000 or so clones, more than 80% being singletons. The sequencing used unsorted PBMCs, collected 3.2 years before starting antiretroviral therapy. Receptor source: a man aged 35-49 years with HIV.

J is TRBJ2-5 and V is TRBV20-1; D gene unclear. Germline CDR1 is DFQATT and CDR2 is SNEGSKA (reference sequence). Trimming removed 6 bases from V and 5 bases from J, with 7 bases in between. The CDR3 totals 10 residues. In nucleotides, the CDR3 is TGCAGTGCCCAATGGGAGACCCAGTACTTC. Translating gives CSAQWETQYF.

This clone has just one count. J is TRBJ2-7 and V is TRBV5-1; D may be TRBD1 (5 bases). This CDR3 region has 14 residues. The V end lost 0 bases, the J end lost 1 base, and 8 bases lay between the germline ends. CDR1 and CDR2 from the germline V gene are SGHRS and YFSETQ. CDR3 bases: TGCGCCAGCAGCTTGGAAGCAGGGTCCTACGAGCAGTACTTC. It codes for CASSLEAGSYEQYF. Based on the CDR3 plus reference TRBV5-1 and TRBJ2-7, the full variable domain is KAGVTQTPRYLIKTRGQQVTLSCSPISGHRSVSWYQQTPGQGLQFLFEYFSETQRNKGNFPGRFSGRQFSNSRSEMNVSTLELGDSALYLCASSLEAGSYEQYFGPGTRLTVT.

The chain has TRBV9 and TRBJ2-4; 7 positions agree with TRBD2. The V gene's germline CDR1 is SGDLS and CDR2 YYNGEE. The V gene end was trimmed by 4 bases and the J gene end by 0 bases; junction bases not matched to a gene: 10. The CDR3 is made up of 17 amino acids. CDR3 bases: TGTGCCAGCAGCCCGCTACCGGGGGGTCTAGCCAAAAACATTCAGTACTTC. This translates into CASSPLPGGLAKNIQYF.

The chain's CDR3 is CASSQTGTNEKLFF. Here the CDR3 DNA reads TGCGCCAGCAGCCAAACAGGGACTAATGAAAAACTGTTTTTT. This chain links TRBV4-1 with TRBJ1-4; D possibly corresponds to TRBD1 (6 bases). V shed 2 bases and J shed 2 bases, with 6 bases lying between them. CDR1 and CDR2 from the germline V gene are MGHRA and YSYEKL. The length of the CDR3 is 14 residues.

The gene calls are TRBV6-6 and TRBJ1-2; D unresolved. Trimming removed 0 bases from V and 2 bases from J, with 13 bases in between. Germline V lookup: CDR1 MNHNY, CDR2 SVGAGI (reference sequence). This CDR3 is 16 amino acids long. For the CDR3, the DNA is TGTGCCAGCAGTTACTCGAAACGCGCGGAAAACTATGGCTACACCTTC. It codes for CASSYSKRAENYGYTF.

This clone was seen a few times. The V and J genes are TRBV30 and TRBJ2-7, with D possibly TRBD2 on 5 matching bases. V gave up 1 base and J gave up 2 bases, with 15 bases separating them. There are 15 residues in the CDR3. Germline V gene sequence: CDR1 GTSNPN, CDR2 SVGIG (reference sequence). The CDR3 spells CAWSAPGYTTYEQYF. DNA of the CDR3: TGTGCCTGGAGTGCCCCGGGATATACCACCTACGAGCAGTACTTC.

This clone turned up a few times. This sequence joins TRBV6-1 and TRBJ1-2; D is undetermined. V lost 1 base, J lost 4 bases, and 4 bases lay in between. CDR3 length: 12 amino acids. CDR1 is MNHNS, CDR2 SASEGT, per germline. The CDR3 coding sequence is TGTGCCAGCAGTGAAGACACCTATGGCTACACCTTC. Protein sequence: CASSEDTYGYTF.

This clone was detected once. This rearrangement joins TRBV6-6 to TRBJ1-1; 9 nucleotides match TRBD1. The CDR3 loop spans 15 amino acids. Germline lookup yields CDR1 MNHNY and CDR2 SVGAGI (reference sequence). With 5 bases clipped from V and 1 base from J, the junction kept 5 bases outside the gene matches. The CDR3 is CASSAPGQGNTEAFF. DNA of the CDR3: TGTGCCAGCAGTGCTCCGGGACAGGGGAACACTGAAGCTTTCTTT.

The chain combines TRBV12-5 with TRBJ2-3; no definite D call. Germline CDR1 LGHNT, CDR2 FRNRAP. The CDR3 consists of 15 residues. Trimming removed 2 bases from V and 1 base from J, with 10 bases in between. This chain's CDR3 is CASGLTRFGTDTQYF. The CDR3 DNA reads as TGTGCTAGTGGTTTGACAAGGTTCGGCACAGATACGCAGTATTTT. Filled out from reference TRBV12-5 and TRBJ2-3, the complete variable domain reads DARVTQTPRHKVTEMGQEVTMRCQPILGHNTVFWYRQTMMQGLELLAYFRNRAPLDDSGMPKDRFSAEMPDATLATLKIQPSEPRDSAVYFCASGLTRFGTDTQYFGPGTRLTVL.

CDR3 protein: CASSTGSPALYGYTF. CDR3 sequence (DNA): TGTGCCAGCAGTACCGGATCCCCCGCTCTCTATGGCTACACCTTC. This sequence joins TRBV6-6 and TRBJ1-2; D unresolved. CDR1 and CDR2 (germline): MNHNY, SVGAGI (reference sequence). V lost 5 bases to trimming and J lost 4 bases, with 17 bases between them. This CDR3 is built from 15 residues.

The chain links TRBV6-5 to TRBJ2-1; perhaps D is TRBD1 or TRBD2 (5 bases each). The CDR3 has 11 amino acids. V gave up 4 bases and J gave up 7 bases, with 5 bases separating them. CDR1 and CDR2 from the germline V gene are MNHEY and SVGAGI. CDR3 DNA: TGTGCCAGCAGTTGGGGGAATGAGCAGTTCTTC. It encodes CASSWGNEQFF.

In its sample, this clone was seen a few times. As DNA, the CDR3 is TGTGCTAGTGGTTTGGCACTTACTAGTTCCGGGGAGCTGTTTTTT. Translating it yields CASGLALTSSGELFF. This sequence joins TRBV12-5 and TRBJ2-2, with D maybe TRBD2 (5 bases). V lost 1 base and J lost 6, with 12 bases in between. This CDR3 comprises 15 residues. The germline V gene has CDR1 LGHNT and CDR2 FRNRAP. Drawing the rest from reference TRBV12-5 and TRBJ2-2, the complete variable domain is DARVTQTPRHKVTEMGQEVTMRCQPILGHNTVFWYRQTMMQGLELLAYFRNRAPLDDSGMPKDRFSAEMPDATLATLKIQPSEPRDSAVYFCASGLALTSSGELFFGEGSRLTVL.

The rearrangement uses TRBV2 and TRBJ1-1, with D hard to call. CDR1 and CDR2 from the germline V gene are SNHLY and FYNNEI. This CDR3 comprises 13 residues. The V end lost 8 bases, the J end lost 3 bases, and 13 bases lay between the germline ends. CDR3: CASGAARDTEAFF. The DNA of the CDR3 is TGTGCCAGCGGAGCAGCAAGAGACACTGAAGCTTTCTTT.

This clone showed up just once. The gene calls are TRBV9 and TRBJ2-7, with 8 bases identical to TRBD2. CDR1 and CDR2 (germline): SGDLS, YYNGEE. This CDR3 is built from 14 residues. Unmatched junction bases numbered 7, after V lost 2 bases and J lost 6 bases. The CDR3 sequence is CASSVSSGTSEQYF. As DNA, the CDR3 is TGTGCCAGCAGCGTCAGCTCCGGGACTAGCGAGCAGTACTTC.

The CDR3 here is CASSLRAGTYNEQFF. For the CDR3, the DNA is TGTGCCAGCAGCTTAAGGGCAGGGACGTACAATGAGCAGTTCTTC. The J gene is TRBJ2-1, the V gene TRBV7-8; D possibly uses TRBD1 or TRBD2 (5 bases each). Germline V CDR1 and CDR2: SGHVS, FQNEAQ. The CDR3 spans 15 residues. The V end lost 2 bases, the J end lost 4 bases, and 12 bases lay between the germline ends.

Comment on this clone: One junction end disagrees with the germline gene, perhaps due to a read error. DNA of the CDR3: TGTGCCAGCAGCTGGCAGGCCTATGGCTTCACCTTC. It codes for CASSWQAYGFTF. The V call is TRBV5-4, the J call TRBJ1-2; no firm D call. The CDR3 contains 12 residues. Germline assignment: CDR1 SGHNT and CDR2 YYREEE (reference sequence).

The chain couples TRBV19 to TRBJ1-4; D is unclear. The germline V and J ends were trimmed by 8 bases and 0 bases, with 16 bases remaining between them. The CDR3 has 16 amino acids. The germline CDR1 and CDR2 sequences are LNHDA and SQIVND (reference sequence). CDR3 nucleotides: TGTGCCAGTCGACCGCTCCCAGGTGCAACTAATGAAAAACTGTTTTTT. This gives the protein CASRPLPGATNEKLFF.

V usage is TRBV19 and J usage is TRBJ2-3; 7 bases agree with TRBD2. Germline trimming cut 3 bases from V and 1 base from J; bases unmatched to any gene: 4. This CDR3 is built from 15 residues. The germline CDR1 and CDR2 sequences are LNHDA and SQIVND (reference sequence). The CDR3 reads CASSIPSGGTDTQYF. CDR3 nucleotides: TGTGCCAGTAGTATCCCCAGCGGGGGCACAGATACGCAGTATTTT.

This sequence joins TRBV5-1 and TRBJ2-6; weak D call: TRBD1 (6 bases). Germline V gives CDR1 SGHRS, CDR2 YFSETQ. V was trimmed by 5 bases and J by 0 bases, leaving 12 bases between them. The CDR3 spans 16 residues. In DNA, the CDR3 is TGCGCCAGCAGTATAGGGGGTTACTCTGGGGCCAACGTCCTGACTTTC. This codes for CASSIGGYSGANVLTF.

This clone came up a few times. The chain has TRBV7-9 and TRBJ1-6, with D perhaps matching TRBD1 (5 bases). CDR1 and CDR2 (germline): SEHNR, FQNEAQ (reference sequence). Trimming left V 0 bases short and J 10 bases short, with 13 bases between. This CDR3 comprises 15 residues. Here the CDR3 reads CASSLAEGLGSPLHF. CDR3 coding DNA: TGTGCCAGCAGCTTAGCGGAGGGGTTAGGGTCACCCCTCCACTTT.

The V call is TRBV6-1, the J call TRBJ1-5; a weak D match, TRBD1 (6 bases). Deletions cut 3 bases from V and 2 bases from J, with 11 bases between. This CDR3 has 15 residues. Germline CDR1 and CDR2: MNHNS and SASEGT. CDR3 sequence reads: CASSDRGARNQPQHF. Written as DNA, the CDR3 is TGTGCCAGCAGTGATAGGGGGGCGCGCAATCAGCCCCAGCATTTT.